Sequencing of this T cell receptor (beta chain) was carried out in a study of T-cell reconstitution after alpha-beta-depleted transplantation in children. This clonotype was counted a few times. During its preparation, the TCRbeta library received unique molecular identifiers. TCRdb reanalysed the PCR reads using MiXCR and keeps one entry per CDR3 protein. The sample records roughly 500,000 distinct CDR3 sequences, approximately 20% being singletons. This sequence originates from a human donor who donated a stem cell graft to a child with acute lymphoblastic leukemia. This sample comprised PBMCs from the stem cell graft donor, obtained from the stem cell graft.

CDR3 amino acids: CASSSTRDYPLDTQYF. CDR3 coding DNA: TGTGCCAGCAGCTCTACCCGGGACTACCCCCTGGATACGCAGTATTTT. V gene TRBV7-2 combines with J gene TRBJ2-3, with 7 bases matching TRBD2. Germline V gene data show CDR1 as SGHTA and CDR2 as FQGNSA. The CDR3 is 16 amino acids. Trimming cost V 4 bases and J 6 bases; bases outside gene matches: 13.